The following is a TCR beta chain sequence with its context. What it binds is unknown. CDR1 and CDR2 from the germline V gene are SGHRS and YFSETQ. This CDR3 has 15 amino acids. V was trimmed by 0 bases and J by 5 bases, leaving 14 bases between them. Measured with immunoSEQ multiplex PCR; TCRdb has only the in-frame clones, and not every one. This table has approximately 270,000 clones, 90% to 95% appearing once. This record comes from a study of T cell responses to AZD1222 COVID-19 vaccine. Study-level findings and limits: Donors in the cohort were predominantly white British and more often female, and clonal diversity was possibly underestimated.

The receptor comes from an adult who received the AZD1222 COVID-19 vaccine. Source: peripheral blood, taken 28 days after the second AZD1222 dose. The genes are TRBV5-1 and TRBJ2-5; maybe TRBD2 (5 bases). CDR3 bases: TGCGCCAGCAGCTTGGTGCCAGGAACGGGGGAGACCCAGTACTTC. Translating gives CASSLVPGTGETQYF.